The clone carrying this T cell receptor (beta chain) was observed a single time. Its antigen remains unknown. These data belong to a study of shared clonotypes between healthy human individuals. General observations from the study: The study found lower generation probabilities in non-shared clonotypes than in those shared by all four donors. Memory subsets generally showed lower estimated richness than naive subsets. There were few donors, and this limited the genetic and exposure-history diversity represented.

Produced via immunoSEQ multiplex PCR; TCRdb's table is partial and in-frame only. This sample has fewer than 3 million clones, with 85% to 95% found just once. CDR1 and CDR2 from the germline V gene are ENHRY and SYGVKD. The CDR3 length is 15 residues. The J segment lost 3 bases and the V segment lost 2 bases, leaving 4 bases of the junction unmatched. The healthy adult donors were HIV-negative and reported no recent acute infections or vaccinations. This sequence joins TRBV10-3 and TRBJ2-1, with 7 bases matching TRBD2. This sequence was found in a man aged 18 to 29 in good health. Some clones in this sample may be carry-over from other donors' samples. The specimen sequenced was naive CD4+ T cells from PBMCs. Stated subset: CD45RA+ positively selected. The CDR3 DNA reads as TGTGCCATCAGTGAGCAACTAGCGAGCTACAATGAGCAGTTCTTC. As protein: CAISEQLASYNEQFF.